These 25 T cell receptor beta chains came from one sample sequenced in a study of persistence of HIV-infected CD4 T cells. The immunoSEQ assay was version 4, run in survey mode. The table came from immunoSEQ multiplex PCR; TCRdb's copy has only in-frame clones and leaves some out. This repertoire shows tens of thousands of clones, around 67% found once; its top ten account for around 2%. These TCRs are of unknown antigen specificity. Cells were stimulated with overlapping HIV-1 Gag 15-mer peptides. Sorting of responding CD4+ T cells relied on upregulated CD40 ligand together with CD69. Sequences were derived from CD4+ T cells sorted from PBMCs after approximately 20-hour stimulation, sampled from a patient who received antiretroviral therapy. The origin of the receptors is an adult man with HIV who was CMV-seropositive.

This rearrangement joins TRBV19 to TRBJ1-3; D gene ambiguous. V lost 11 bases to trimming and J lost 2 bases, with 13 bases between them. The CDR3 totals 13 residues. Germline V gene sequence: CDR1 LNHDA, CDR2 SQIVND (reference sequence). CDR3 nucleotide sequence: TGTGCCTCCAAGATTCTAGCTGGAAACACCATATATTTT. Translation gives CASKILAGNTIYF. The variable domain in full, with the rest retrieved from reference TRBV19 and TRBJ1-3, is DGGITQSPKYLFRKEGQNVTLSCEQNLNHDAMYWYRQDPGQGLRLIYYSQIVNDFQKGDIAEGYSVSREKKESFPLTVTSAQKNPTAFYLCASKILAGNTIYFGEGSWLTVV.

The chain links TRBV19 to TRBJ2-6, with a tentative D call TRBD2 (5 bases). The germline V gene encodes CDR1 LNHDA and CDR2 SQIVND (reference sequence). This CDR3 is 15 amino acids long. V was clipped by 7 bases and J by 3 bases, with 13 bases between them. CDR3 residues: CASTSSGFGANVLTF. As DNA, the CDR3 is TGTGCCAGTACCTCCAGCGGTTTTGGGGCCAACGTCCTGACTTTC.

The V call is TRBV28, the J call TRBJ1-6; D uncertain. The V gene lost 2 bases and the J gene lost 10 bases, with 12 bases spanning the gap. The germline V gene encodes CDR1 MDHEN and CDR2 SYDVKM. This CDR3 spans 14 amino acids. CDR3 bases: TGTGCCAGCAGTTTACAAGGGAAGTGGTCACCCCTCCACTTT. This encodes CASSLQGKWSPLHF.

This clone was observed a handful of times. The CDR3 coding sequence is TGTGCCACCAGCAGATCCAGTGGATACAATGAGCAGTTCTTC. Translated: CATSRSSGYNEQFF. The chain joins TRBV15 to TRBJ2-1; no clear D gene. Deletions cut 2 bases from V and 4 bases from J, with 9 bases between. Germline V lookup: CDR1 LNHNV, CDR2 YYDKDF (reference sequence). The CDR3 is 14 amino acids. The full variable domain, completed using reference TRBV15 and TRBJ2-1, is DAMVIQNPRYQVTQFGKPVTLSCSQTLNHNVMYWYQQKSSQAPKLLFHYYDKDFNNEADTPDNFQSRRPNTSFCFLDIRSPGLGDTAMYLCATSRSSGYNEQFFGPGTRLTVL.

This chain links TRBV7-3 with TRBJ2-2, with TRBD2 matching 8 bases. Germline CDR1 is SGHTA and CDR2 is FQGTGA. The CDR3 has 18 amino acids. The trim removed 1 base at V and 4 bases at J, leaving 11 bases unmatched. CDR3 protein: CASSLSPPGGGITGELFF. The CDR3 DNA reads TGTGCCAGCAGCTTAAGCCCCCCGGGCGGGGGGATCACCGGGGAGCTGTTTTTT.

The V and J genes are TRBV10-3 and TRBJ2-3; perhaps TRBD2 as D (5 bases). The germline V gene encodes CDR1 ENHRY and CDR2 SYGVKD. The CDR3 is 13 amino acids. The ends were cut back, 3 bases at V and 6 bases at J, with 10 bases in the middle. The CDR3 protein is CAISDQEVDTQYF. The CDR3 DNA sequence: TGTGCCATCAGTGACCAGGAGGTGGATACGCAGTATTTT.

This clone has just a few counts. The chain combines TRBV10-2 with TRBJ1-1; D remains ambiguous. The V and J ends lost 3 bases and 1 base respectively, with 15 bases between them. The CDR3 runs 16 residues. Germline V gives CDR1 WSHSY, CDR2 SAAADI. Here the CDR3 DNA reads TGCGCCAGCAGTGAATGGGAATCTACCCCGAACACTGAAGCTTTCTTT. The encoded protein is CASSEWESTPNTEAFF.

This clone has just a few counts. This chain uses TRBV6-7 with TRBJ1-1; D unclear. TRBV6-7 is an ORF, with its function uncertain. The CDR3 extends over 16 amino acids. V lost 0 bases, J lost 6 bases, and 17 bases lay in between. CDR3 amino acids: CASSYSRWLGVSEAFF. The CDR3 coding sequence is TGTGCCAGCAGTTACTCGAGATGGTTAGGAGTATCTGAAGCTTTCTTT.

In the case of this clone: The sample contains more than one DNA sequence encoding this CDR3. The rearrangement links TRBV7-9 to TRBJ2-3, with 9 bases lining up with TRBD2. Germline V gene data show CDR1 as SEHNR and CDR2 as FQNEAQ (reference sequence). The CDR3 has 15 residues. V gave up 6 bases and J gave up 3 bases; unmatched junction bases: 7. Here the CDR3 DNA reads TGTGCCAGCAGTCTCGGACTAGCGAGGACAGATACGCAGTATTTT. Protein: CASSLGLARTDTQYF.

The chain couples TRBV6-1 to TRBJ1-4; D is unclear. This CDR3 is 16 amino acids long. Germline V gene data show CDR1 as MNHNS and CDR2 as SASEGT. V lost 2 bases, J lost 0 bases, and 10 bases lay in between. The CDR3 DNA reads as TGTGCCAGCAGTGAAAGTAGGGTTCCAACTAATGAAAAACTGTTTTTT. Encoded protein: CASSESRVPTNEKLFF.

The chain couples TRBV6-6 to TRBJ2-2; the match to TRBD1 covers 8 bases. V was clipped by 6 bases and J by 3 bases; unmatched bases: 21. The germline V gene encodes CDR1 MNHNY and CDR2 SVGAGI (reference sequence). The CDR3 totals 20 residues. The CDR3 sequence is CASSSHGQGYHPWDTGELFF. The CDR3 bases are TGTGCCAGCAGCTCCCACGGACAGGGTTACCACCCATGGGACACCGGGGAGCTGTTTTTT.

The chain is built from TRBV28 and TRBJ2-3; D unresolved. The CDR3 has 14 residues. The germline V and J ends were trimmed by 3 bases and 0 bases, with 7 bases remaining between them. Looked up from germline, CDR1 is MDHEN and CDR2 is SYDVKM. The CDR3 nucleotides are TGTGCCAGCAGTTTGGCGGATAGCACAGATACGCAGTATTTT. Amino acids: CASSLADSTDTQYF.

This chain uses TRBV2 with TRBJ1-4; TRBD1 might be the D (6 bases). This CDR3 comprises 14 residues. V lost 5 bases and J lost 8, with 15 bases in between. Germline assignment: CDR1 SNHLY and CDR2 FYNNEI. The CDR3 region is CASSKQGFKEKLFF. The CDR3 DNA follows: TGTGCCAGCAGTAAACAGGGCTTTAAGGAAAAACTGTTTTTT.

This chain joins TRBV5-1 and TRBJ2-6; TRBD2 might be the D (6 bases). The germline CDR1 and CDR2 sequences are SGHRS and YFSETQ. V was shortened by 3 bases and J by 4 bases, with 8 bases between the two germline ends. The CDR3 has 14 residues. CDR3 in amino acids: CASSSGDGANVLTF. CDR3 nucleotide sequence: TGCGCCAGCAGCTCGGGGGACGGGGCCAACGTCCTGACTTTC.

This chain connects TRBV25-1 to TRBJ1-4; perhaps TRBD1 as D (5 bases). The V end was cut by 3 bases, the J end by 1 base, with 9 bases between. The CDR3 totals 15 residues. Germline loops: CDR1 MGHDK, CDR2 SYGVNS. The CDR3 here is CASSDGRGTNEKLFF. CDR3 nucleotide sequence: TGTGCCAGCAGTGATGGAAGGGGAACTAATGAAAAACTGTTTTTT.

The chain carries TRBV2 and TRBJ2-6; no reliable D call. V lost 6 bases and J 1 base, leaving 1 base between the germline ends. The length of the CDR3 is 12 residues. CDR1 and CDR2 from the germline V gene are SNHLY and FYNNEI. CDR3 region: CASRSGANVLTF. The DNA for the CDR3 is TGTGCCAGCAGATCTGGGGCCAACGTCCTGACTTTC.

J is TRBJ2-1 and V is TRBV2, with 7 bases fitting TRBD1. V dropped 1 base and J dropped 7; count of bases not matched to a gene: 7. The CDR3 length is 15 residues. Germline V gene lookup returns CDR1 SNHLY and CDR2 FYNNEI. The CDR3 nucleotides are TGTGCCAGCAGTGAAGGGCAGGGGGTCCGGAATGAGCAGTTCTTC. Its translation: CASSEGQGVRNEQFF.

The V and J genes are TRBV18 and TRBJ2-6, with D possibly being TRBD1 or TRBD2 (5 bases each). In germline, CDR1 is KGHSH, CDR2 LQKENI. Between the trimmed V and J ends, which lost 3 bases and 4 bases, there was a span of 13 bases. This CDR3 has 16 amino acids. Here the CDR3 DNA reads TGTGCCAGCTCACCCCGAGGGGCTTCAGGGGCCAACGTCCTGACTTTC. It yields the protein CASSPRGASGANVLTF.

Notes on this clone: The junction shows a germline mismatch at one end, possibly a read error. V is TRBV5-1 and J is TRBJ1-5, with D unresolved. Germline-derived CDR1 and CDR2 are SGHRS and YFSETQ. CDR3 length: 13 amino acids. The CDR3 spells CASSLDIGQPQHF. CDR3 DNA: TGCGCCAGCAGTTTGGATATTGGTCAGCCCCAGCATTTT. Variable domain in full (rest from reference TRBV5-1 and TRBJ1-5): KAGVTQTPRYLIKTRGQQVTLSCSPISGHRSVSWYQQTPGQGLQFLFEYFSETQRNKGNFPGRFSGRQFSNSRSEMNVSTLELGDSALYLCASSLDIGQPQHFGDGTRLSIL.

The chain links TRBV5-5 to TRBJ1-2; D not resolved. This CDR3 contains 15 residues. V was clipped by 0 bases and J by 1 base, with 10 bases between them. CDR1 SGHKS and CDR2 YYEKEE come from the germline V gene (reference sequence). Written as DNA, the CDR3 is TGTGCCAGCAGCTTGGGCCGACTGGATAACTATGGCTACACCTTC. Translation: CASSLGRLDNYGYTF. The full variable domain, with the rest looked up from reference TRBV5-5 and TRBJ1-2, is DAGVTQSPTHLIKTRGQQVTLRCSPISGHKSVSWYQQVLGQGPQFIFQYYEKEERGRGNFPDRFSARQFPNYSSELNVNALLLGDSALYLCASSLGRLDNYGYTFGSGTRLTVV.

The V call is TRBV5-4, the J call TRBJ2-4; D may be TRBD2 (5 bases). Germline CDR1 and CDR2: SGHNT and YYREEE (reference sequence). Trimming left V 4 bases short and J 1 base short, with 12 bases between. The CDR3 extends over 15 amino acids. CDR3 nucleotides: TGTGCCAGCAGCCCCCCGGGAACGGCCAAAAACATTCAGTACTTC. Translated, it gives CASSPPGTAKNIQYF. Using reference TRBV5-4 and TRBJ2-4 for the parts outside the CDR3, the full variable domain is ETGVTQSPTHLIKTRGQQVTLRCSSQSGHNTVSWYQQALGQGPQFIFQYYREEENGRGNFPPRFSGLQFPNYSSELNVNALELDDSALYLCASSPPGTAKNIQYFGAGTRLSVL.

The chain joins TRBV24-1 to TRBJ1-5, with TRBD1 matching 7 bases. V trimming: 10 bases; J trimming: 2 bases; junction bases outside the gene matches: 4. The CDR3 totals 13 residues. Germline loops: CDR1 KGHDR, CDR2 SFDVKD. The CDR3 sequence: CATQDRGNQPQHF. DNA of the CDR3: TGTGCCACACAAGACAGGGGCAATCAGCCCCAGCATTTT.

This clone was counted a few times. The chain links TRBV7-9 to TRBJ1-5; a possible D gene is TRBD1 (6 bases). Trimming removed 2 bases at V and 7 bases at J, with 9 bases between. The CDR3 loop spans 13 amino acids. The germline V gene encodes CDR1 SEHNR and CDR2 FQNEAQ (reference sequence). The CDR3 coding sequence is TGTGCCAGCAGCTTATCCAGGGGACAGCCCCAGCATTTT. Its protein product is CASSLSRGQPQHF.

The V gene is TRBV7-9, the J gene TRBJ2-4; 10 positions agree with TRBD2. The J segment lost 7 bases and the V segment lost 1 base, leaving 7 bases of the junction unmatched. The CDR3 is 16 residues long. Per the germline V gene, CDR1 is SEHNR and CDR2 is FQNEAQ (reference sequence). CDR3 amino acids: CASSLGLTSGANIQYF. As DNA, the CDR3 is TGTGCCAGCAGCTTAGGCCTCACTAGCGGGGCTAACATTCAGTACTTC.

This chain links TRBV6-6 with TRBJ2-2, with TRBD1 matching 9 bases. The junction had 6 bases not matched to a gene; V was cut back by 5 bases and J by 2 bases. This CDR3 has 16 amino acids. Germline CDR1 MNHNY, CDR2 SVGAGI (reference sequence). The CDR3 protein is CASSARQGDNTGELFF. Written as DNA, the CDR3 is TGTGCCAGCAGTGCGAGACAGGGGGATAACACCGGGGAGCTGTTTTTT.